These 25 T cell receptor beta chains share one sample of origin, sequenced in a study of blood T cell repertoires in COVID-19. Clones were sequenced by immunoSEQ multiplex PCR, and TCRdb holds only the in-frame ones, with some missing. The table includes about 200,000 clones, about nine tenths detected once. Sequenced sample: PBMCs or T cells enriched from blood (not recorded which). The receptors were gathered from a woman aged 25 to 45 who had recovered from COVID-19.

This clone has only a few counts. The chain recombines TRBV9 with TRBJ2-3, with D possibly being TRBD2 (6 bases). Deletions cut 2 bases from V and 5 bases from J, with 15 bases between. In germline, CDR1 is SGDLS, CDR2 YYNGEE. This CDR3 comprises 15 residues. Written as DNA, the CDR3 is TGTGCCAGCAGCGTCATCGATTCAGCGGGAGATACGCAGTATTTT. It specifies CASSVIDSAGDTQYF.

The chain combines TRBV5-4 with TRBJ2-5; the D is unclear. V lost 3 bases and J 1 base, leaving 10 bases between the germline ends. In germline, CDR1 is SGHNT, CDR2 YYREEE (reference sequence). The CDR3 length is 14 residues. CDR3 sequence reads: CASSSEVFQETQYF. CDR3 DNA: TGTGCCAGCAGCTCCGAGGTCTTCCAAGAGACCCAGTACTTC.

This clone was detected only once. The chain employs TRBV2 and TRBJ1-5; D remains ambiguous. Per the germline V gene, CDR1 is SNHLY and CDR2 is FYNNEI. V lost 6 bases and J 7 bases, leaving 7 bases between the germline ends. This CDR3 has 11 amino acids. The CDR3 here is CASRIQQPQHF. The DNA for the CDR3 is TGTGCCAGCAGAATCCAACAGCCCCAGCATTTT.

The V and J genes are TRBV7-6 and TRBJ1-1; D is possibly TRBD1 (5 bases). This CDR3 has 13 amino acids. V lost 5 bases and J lost 7, with 14 bases in between. In germline, CDR1 is SGHVS, CDR2 FNYEAQ. In nucleotides, the CDR3 is TGTGCCAGCAGCGCGGGACCGAGTCTTGAAGCTTTCTTT. Residues: CASSAGPSLEAFF.

The rearrangement links TRBV11-3 to TRBJ2-5, with 8 bases lining up with TRBD2. The trim removed 5 bases at V and 3 bases at J, leaving 5 bases unmatched. The CDR3 contains 14 residues. Germline V lookup: CDR1 SGHNT, CDR2 YENEEA. The CDR3 reads CASSPGGGKETQYF. As DNA, the CDR3 is TGTGCCAGCAGCCCCGGGGGGGGCAAAGAGACCCAGTACTTC. Full variable domain (remainder filled in from reference TRBV11-3 and TRBJ2-5): EAGVVQSPRYKIIEKKQPVAFWCNPISGHNTLYWYLQNLGQGPELLIRYENEEAVDDSQLPKDRFSAERLKGVDSTLKIQPAELGDSAVYLCASSPGGGKETQYFGPGTRLLVL.

J is TRBJ1-3 and V is TRBV4-2, with D maybe TRBD1 (6 bases). The CDR3 spans 15 residues. CDR1 is LGHNA, CDR2 YNFKEQ, per germline. Trimming took 4 bases from V and 1 from J, leaving 11 bases between them. CDR3 DNA sequence: TGTGCCAGCAGCCCGGGGGGCAGTTCTGGAAACACCATATATTTT. It translates to CASSPGGSSGNTIYF.

V gene TRBV6-4 combines with J gene TRBJ2-1; 8 bases fit TRBD2. The CDR3 spans 16 residues. The germline V gene has CDR1 MRHNA and CDR2 SNTAGT. The junction had 5 bases not matched to a gene; V was cut back by 0 bases and J by 4 bases. CDR3 in DNA: TGTGCCAGCAGTGACTCAGGACTAGCAGGATACAATGAGCAGTTCTTC. It translates to CASSDSGLAGYNEQFF.

This chain links TRBV9 with TRBJ1-2, with 10 bases lining up with TRBD1. Per germline, CDR1 SGDLS and CDR2 YYNGEE. Trimming at V came to 3 bases and at J to 7 bases, leaving 6 bases not matched to a gene. The CDR3 has 14 residues. This chain's CDR3 is CASSEGQGVSGYTF. The CDR3 DNA sequence: TGTGCCAGCAGCGAAGGACAGGGGGTTAGTGGCTACACCTTC.

The chain employs TRBV27 and TRBJ1-5; D gene ambiguous. Germline V lookup: CDR1 MNHEY, CDR2 SMNVEV (reference sequence). CDR3 length: 15 amino acids. Trimming removed 6 bases at V and 4 bases at J, with 16 bases between. Here the CDR3 reads CASRARGWINQPQHF. CDR3 nucleotides: TGTGCCAGCAGAGCGCGGGGATGGATAAATCAGCCCCAGCATTTT.

In its sample, this clone was seen a few times. The chain is built from TRBV7-2 and TRBJ2-1; D remains unclear. Germline CDR1 and CDR2: SGHTA and FQGNSA. With 2 bases removed from V and 0 bases from J, the gap between germline ends came to 5 bases. This CDR3 has 14 amino acids. Written as DNA, the CDR3 is TGTGCCAGCAGCTTACAAAACTCCTACAATGAGCAGTTCTTC. It encodes CASSLQNSYNEQFF.

This clone came up once. The chain uses TRBV7-9 and TRBJ2-1; the match to TRBD1 covers 10 bases. Germline trimming cut 4 bases from V and 7 bases from J; bases unmatched to any gene: 4. The CDR3 loop spans 14 amino acids. Germline-derived CDR1 and CDR2 are SEHNR and FQNEAQ (reference sequence). This chain's CDR3 is CASSYGTGANEQFF. DNA for the CDR3: TGTGCCAGCAGCTATGGGACAGGGGCGAATGAGCAGTTCTTC.

In nucleotides, the CDR3 is TGTGCCAGCAGTGATCGGGAAGCTGGGGCCAACGTCCTGACTTTC. Its translation is CASSDREAGANVLTF. The rearrangement links TRBV25-1 to TRBJ2-6; maybe TRBD2 (5 bases). Trimming cost V 3 bases and J 2 bases, with 8 bases left between them. Looked up from germline, CDR1 is MGHDK and CDR2 is SYGVNS. This CDR3 is built from 15 residues.

The chain carries TRBV27 and TRBJ2-1; TRBD2 aligns across 11 bases. CDR1 and CDR2 (germline): MNHEY, SMNVEV (reference sequence). The CDR3 totals 20 residues. With 6 bases clipped from V and 9 bases from J, the junction kept 25 bases outside the gene matches. This chain's CDR3 is CASSSRLAGKRGPSLGEQFF. As DNA, the CDR3 is TGTGCCAGCAGCTCTCGACTAGCGGGAAAAAGAGGGCCGAGTTTAGGTGAGCAGTTCTTC.

V and J are TRBV4-2 and TRBJ2-1, with TRBD2 matching 8 bases. From germline, CDR1 is LGHNA and CDR2 YNFKEQ. The J segment lost 2 bases and the V segment lost 0 bases, leaving 6 bases of the junction unmatched. The CDR3 runs 17 residues. The DNA for the CDR3 is TGTGCCAGCAGCCAAGATCCCAACGGGGGGGCCTACAATGAGCAGTTCTTC. Translation gives CASSQDPNGGAYNEQFF.

Concerning this clone itself: This same CDR3 is encoded by further DNA sequences in the sample. The rearrangement links TRBV27 to TRBJ1-4; 7 bases map to TRBD1. The CDR3 is 14 residues long. With 6 bases clipped from V and 4 bases from J, the junction kept 5 bases outside the gene matches. Germline values: CDR1 MNHEY, CDR2 SMNVEV (reference sequence). The CDR3 protein is CASRRQGDNEKLFF. CDR3 bases: TGTGCCAGCAGACGACAGGGTGATAATGAAAAACTGTTTTTT. The full variable domain, its missing parts supplied by reference TRBV27 and TRBJ1-4, is EAQVTQNPRYLITVTGKKLTVTCSQNMNHEYMSWYRQDPGLGLRQIYYSMNVEVTDKGDVPEGYKVSRKEKRNFPLILESPSPNQTSLYFCASRRQGDNEKLFFGSGTQLSVL.

The chain joins TRBV11-3 to TRBJ2-3; 9 nucleotides agree with TRBD2. Germline V gene lookup returns CDR1 SGHNT and CDR2 YENEEA. The CDR3 is 15 amino acids. J lost 6 bases, V lost 7 bases, and 11 bases had no gene match. The CDR3 DNA reads as TGTGCCAGCACCCCGAGGTCTAGCGGGACCGATACGCAGTATTTT. It specifies CASTPRSSGTDTQYF.

The chain links TRBV27 to TRBJ1-2; 9 bases line up with TRBD1. Germline lookup yields CDR1 MNHEY and CDR2 SMNVEV (reference sequence). The CDR3 has 15 residues. The J segment lost 7 bases and the V segment lost 5 bases, leaving 11 bases of the junction unmatched. CDR3 bases: TGTGCCAGCAGTCTCACAGGGGGCGCCGGGGTTGGCTACACCTTC. It yields the protein CASSLTGGAGVGYTF.

The V and J genes are TRBV19 and TRBJ1-3; no definite D call. The CDR3 covers 15 residues. The V gene lost 3 bases and the J gene lost 2 bases, with 11 bases spanning the gap. From germline, CDR1 is LNHDA and CDR2 SQIVND (reference sequence). CDR3: CASSIAWATGNTIYF. CDR3 coding DNA: TGTGCCAGTAGTATTGCGTGGGCCACTGGAAACACCATATATTTT.

In its sample, this clone was seen once. The chain is built from TRBV5-4 and TRBJ2-5, with 7 bases fitting TRBD1. The CDR3 has 13 residues. The J segment lost 2 bases and the V segment lost 5 bases, leaving 3 bases of the junction unmatched. Germline CDR1 and CDR2: SGHNT and YYREEE (reference sequence). DNA for the CDR3: TGTGCCAGCAGTAGGGACAGACAAGAGACCCAGTACTTC. Its protein product is CASSRDRQETQYF.

The CDR3: CASSSGENTEAFF. The CDR3 nucleotides are TGCGCCAGCAGCTCCGGGGAGAACACTGAAGCTTTCTTT. The chain links TRBV5-1 to TRBJ1-1; D uncertain. Germline V CDR1 and CDR2: SGHRS, YFSETQ. The CDR3 contains 13 residues. Trimming pared 3 bases from V and 1 base from J, leaving 7 bases between.

This chain links TRBV10-3 with TRBJ1-2; 10 bases map to TRBD1. Looked up from germline, CDR1 is ENHRY and CDR2 is SYGVKD. The CDR3 is made up of 15 amino acids. V dropped 6 bases and J dropped 6; count of bases not matched to a gene: 10. CDR3 DNA: TGTGCCATCAGGCTAACGACAGGGGGCGTCGATGGCTACACCTTC. Its translation: CAIRLTTGGVDGYTF.

CDR3 loop: CATSRDMSFGSPLHF. In DNA, the CDR3 is TGTGCCACCAGCAGAGATATGAGTTTCGGTTCACCCCTCCACTTT. The rearrangement links TRBV15 to TRBJ1-6; no firm D call. Germline CDR1 is LNHNV and CDR2 is YYDKDF (reference sequence). The V end lost 0 bases, the J end lost 9 bases, and 12 bases lay between the germline ends. The CDR3 covers 15 residues.

This clone came up once. This sequence joins TRBV18 and TRBJ1-1; D not resolved. The CDR3 runs to 12 residues. V lost 3 bases, J lost 5 bases, and 7 bases lay in between. Germline V CDR1 and CDR2: KGHSH, LQKENI. CDR3 amino acids: CASSPFITEAFF. The CDR3 DNA reads TGTGCCAGCTCACCTTTCATTACTGAAGCTTTCTTT.

The V gene is TRBV11-3, the J gene TRBJ2-7; 10 positions agree with TRBD1. This CDR3 comprises 15 residues. Germline V gene sequence: CDR1 SGHNT, CDR2 YENEEA. V was pared by 0 bases and J by 7 bases, with 6 bases of the junction left unmatched. CDR3 sequence (DNA): TGTGCCAGCAGCTTAGACGGACAGGGGGATAGGGAGCAGTACTTC. This translates into CASSLDGQGDREQYF.

The DNA of the CDR3 is TGTGCCAGCAGCCACGGGACAGGGGGTGATACGCAGTATTTT. It translates to CASSHGTGGDTQYF. This chain uses TRBV9 with TRBJ2-3, with 11 bases identical to TRBD1. The CDR3 runs 14 residues. Germline CDR1 and CDR2: SGDLS and YYNGEE. V lost 4 bases, J lost 6 bases, and 4 bases stayed unmatched.